The sequence of this T cell receptor (beta chain) was determined in a study of Ad26.COV2.S vaccination and SARS-CoV-2 variants. Study context: Donor got 5x10^10 or 1x10^11 viral particles of Ad26.COV2.S.

This clone was observed once. Method: immunoSEQ multiplex PCR; TCRdb's copy keeps in-frame clones and lacks some. The sample holds about 680,000 clones; more than 80% are singletons and the top ten take about 1.5%. CDR1 and CDR2 (germline): KGHSH, LQKENI. The CDR3 covers 16 residues. V shed 2 bases and J 0 bases; nucleotides not matched to a gene: 4. Treatment in this sample: some 20 received Ad26.COV2.S at low or high dose, single or two shots; about 5 received placebo; per-sample allocation not given. Specimens were obtained on day 63 following the first vaccine or placebo injection. A Boston adult aged 18-55 years was the donor.

V gene TRBV18 combines with J gene TRBJ1-5; TRBD1 matches at 7 bases. The sequence was collected from a person between 18 and 59 years old who received the Ad26.COV2.S COVID-19 vaccine or a placebo. The sequenced sample was peripheral blood, obtained in a trial of Ad26.COV2.S vaccine versus placebo. The CDR3 loop is CASSPGTAYSNQPQHF. The DNA of the CDR3 is TGTGCCAGCTCACCAGGGACAGCATATAGCAATCAGCCCCAGCATTTT.